This is a list of T cell receptor beta chains from one sample in a study of CD8 T cells in ankylosing spondylitis. A single record per CDR3 protein comes from TCRdb applying MiXCR to the 5' RACE reads. Of 300,000 to 350,000 distinct CDR3 sequences in the sample, 11% were seen once. Specimen: blood, either unsorted or a sorted T cell fraction (not recorded which). These TCRs come from a female donor with ankylosing spondylitis or in good health (not recorded which). CDR3s include the opening cysteine and the closing phenylalanine or tryptophan. A D gene is named only where the DNA matches it firmly. Not all rows give a size; the values are once, few, many and, for expanded clones, a class.

D: .; J: TRBJ1-1; size: few; V: TRBV30; DNA: TGTGCCTGGACAAAAGGGCTGGGGGGCACTGAAGCTTTCTTT; CDR3: CAWTKGLGGTEAFF
D: .; J: TRBJ2-5; size: many; V: TRBV15; DNA: TGTGCCACCAGAAAGGGGCAAGAGACCCAGTACTTC; CDR3: CATRKGQETQYF
D: TRBD1; J: TRBJ2-4; size: few; V: TRBV15; DNA: TGTGCCACCAGCAGAGGCAAGGGACAGGGGGAAAACATTCAGTACTTC; CDR3: CATSRGKGQGENIQYF
D: TRBD1; J: TRBJ1-2; size: .; V: TRBV5-1; DNA: TGCGCCAGCAGCCCCCGAGGAGGGGGCGAGAATTATGGCTACACCTTC; CDR3: CASSPRGGGENYGYTF
D: .; J: TRBJ1-2; size: .; V: TRBV20-1; DNA: TGCAGTGCTAGACCCCCCGGGCTGCTCTATGGCTACACCTTC; CDR3: CSARPPGLLYGYTF
D: TRBD1; J: TRBJ2-1; size: many; V: TRBV20-1; DNA: TGCAGTGCTTTAGGACAGGGGAGTCTCAATGAGCAGTTCTTC; CDR3: CSALGQGSLNEQFF
D: .; J: TRBJ2-3; size: .; V: TRBV9; DNA: TGTGCCAGCAGGTTGCGGGCAGATACGCAGTATTTT; CDR3: CASRLRADTQYF
D: .; J: TRBJ2-1; size: .; V: TRBV20-1; DNA: TGCAGTGCAAGCTATGTTGAGCAGTTCTTC; CDR3: CSASYVEQFF
D: TRBD2; J: TRBJ2-1; size: few; V: TRBV9; DNA: TGTGCCAGCAGCGTAGTTGGGACTACCTACAATGAGCAGTTCTTC; CDR3: CASSVVGTTYNEQFF
D: .; J: TRBJ2-1; size: many; V: TRBV6-2/TRBV6-3; DNA: TGTGCCAGCAGCACTCCCGGACTGCTTAACAATGAGCAGTTCTTC; CDR3: CASSTPGLLNNEQFF
D: .; J: TRBJ1-2; size: .; V: TRBV5-4; DNA: TGTGCCAGCAGCTTGGGAGGACAGTCTAACTATGGCTACACCTTC; CDR3: CASSLGGQSNYGYTF
D: TRBD1; J: TRBJ1-2; size: many; V: TRBV7-2; DNA: TGTGCCAGCAGCTCCGCCGGGACAGCCTACTATGGCTACACCTTC; CDR3: CASSSAGTAYYGYTF
D: .; J: TRBJ1-5; size: .; V: TRBV5-6; DNA: TGTGCCAGCAGCTCAGGAAACAATCAGCCCCAGCATTTT; CDR3: CASSSGNNQPQHF
D: .; J: TRBJ1-2; size: many; V: TRBV20-1; DNA: TGCAGTGCTTTCCGGGAACCTTCTTATGGCTACACCTTC; CDR3: CSAFREPSYGYTF
D: TRBD2; J: TRBJ2-1; size: .; V: TRBV18; DNA: TGTGCCAGCTCGACTAGCGGGGGAATATACAATGAGCAGTTCTTC; CDR3: CASSTSGGIYNEQFF
D: .; J: TRBJ2-7; size: many; V: TRBV28; DNA: TGTGCCAGCACCACGGGGCTCCTCTACGAGCAGTACTTC; CDR3: CASTTGLLYEQYF
D: .; J: TRBJ1-4; size: few; V: TRBV7-9; DNA: TGTGCCAGCAGCCCACGGACGGATACTAATGAAAAACTGTTTTTT; CDR3: CASSPRTDTNEKLFF
D: .; J: TRBJ2-7; size: many; V: TRBV29-1; DNA: TGCAGCGCCGGGCGGGGGACAGCACCCTCCTACGAGCAGTACTTC; CDR3: CSAGRGTAPSYEQYF
D: .; J: TRBJ2-3; size: many; V: TRBV20-1; DNA: TGCAGTGCTATTGTGGGAGGGGGGCCCACAGATACGCAGTATTTT; CDR3: CSAIVGGGPTDTQYF
D: .; J: TRBJ2-1; size: many; V: TRBV29-1; DNA: TGCAGCGCTACCTGGAGGGGCAAATCCTACAATGAGCAGTTCTTC; CDR3: CSATWRGKSYNEQFF
D: .; J: TRBJ2-6; size: many; V: TRBV27; DNA: TGTGCCAGCAGTTTATCCCGCGTGGCCAACGTCCTGACTTTC; CDR3: CASSLSRVANVLTF
D: .; J: TRBJ1-2; size: .; V: TRBV18; DNA: TGTGCCAGCTCACAATCGAGCTTTTATGGCTACACCTTC; CDR3: CASSQSSFYGYTF
D: .; J: TRBJ2-2; size: .; V: TRBV20-1; DNA: TGCAGTGCTAGAGATGTGATGGAGCAAAACACCGGGGAGCTGTTTTTT; CDR3: CSARDVMEQNTGELFF
D: .; J: TRBJ2-4; size: many; V: TRBV20-1; DNA: TGCAGTGCTAACTTCGTAGCGATGATCAAAAACATTCAGTACTTC; CDR3: CSANFVAMIKNIQYF
D: TRBD1; J: TRBJ2-7; size: few; V: TRBV20-1; DNA: TGCAGTGTATCGGACAGGGATAGTGACGAGCAGTACTTC; CDR3: CSVSDRDSDEQYF
D: .; J: TRBJ1-5; size: many; V: TRBV5-1; DNA: TGCGCCAGCAGCTTGGAAGGGCAACGCAATCAGCCCCAGCATTTT; CDR3: CASSLEGQRNQPQHF
D: TRBD1; J: TRBJ1-1; size: .; V: TRBV5-1; DNA: TGCGCCAGCCGTTATGGACAGGGGACTGAAGCTTTCTTT; CDR3: CASRYGQGTEAFF
D: .; J: TRBJ2-3; size: many; V: TRBV9; DNA: TGTGCCAGCAGCGCCTCAGGACAGCTTTACACAGATACGCAGTATTTT; CDR3: CASSASGQLYTDTQYF
D: .; J: TRBJ2-7; size: many; V: TRBV20-1; DNA: TGCAGTCAATTGGGGCGGCTGCCCTCCTACGAGCAGTACTTC; CDR3: CSQLGRLPSYEQYF
D: .; J: TRBJ1-2; size: many; V: TRBV7-9; DNA: TGTGCCAGCAGCGACCCCGGCCGTAACTATGGCTACACCTTC; CDR3: CASSDPGRNYGYTF
D: .; J: TRBJ2-5; size: many; V: TRBV12-3/TRBV12-4; DNA: TGTGCCAGCAGTTTATCCGCTAGCGTACAAGAGACCCAGTACTTC; CDR3: CASSLSASVQETQYF
D: TRBD2; J: TRBJ2-1; size: many; V: TRBV27; DNA: TGTGCCAGCAGTTTATCGATTAGGAGACTAGCGGGACCCAATGAGCAGTTCTTC; CDR3: CASSLSIRRLAGPNEQFF
D: .; J: TRBJ1-5; size: few; V: TRBV5-1; DNA: TGCGCCAGCCCTCGGGGGGGCACCTATAGCAATCAGCCCCAGCATTTT; CDR3: CASPRGGTYSNQPQHF
D: TRBD1; J: TRBJ1-1; size: .; V: TRBV28; DNA: TGTGCCAGCAGAATAACGGGACAGGAAGCTTTCTTT; CDR3: CASRITGQEAFF
D: .; J: TRBJ2-7; size: many; V: TRBV20-1; DNA: TGCAGTGCTCACCCCCCGGGAAGGGCCTACGAGCAGTACTTC; CDR3: CSAHPPGRAYEQYF
D: TRBD2; J: TRBJ2-1; size: many; V: TRBV20-1; DNA: TGCAGTGCTAGTGATAGCGGGAGTGGCTCCTACAATGAGCAGTTCTTC; CDR3: CSASDSGSGSYNEQFF
D: .; J: TRBJ2-5; size: .; V: TRBV4-3; DNA: TGCGCCAGCAGCCAAGATTTAAAACTAAATGGAGAGACCCAGTACTTC; CDR3: CASSQDLKLNGETQYF
D: TRBD1; J: TRBJ1-5; size: .; V: TRBV10-2; DNA: TGCGCCACCTGGACAGGCGGTAATCAGCCCCAGCATTTT; CDR3: CATWTGGNQPQHF
D: TRBD1; J: TRBJ1-1; size: few; V: TRBV18; DNA: TGTGCCAGCTCATCAAGAGTTGGGACAGGATCTCTTACTGAAGCTTTCTTT; CDR3: CASSSRVGTGSLTEAFF
D: TRBD2; J: TRBJ2-5; size: many; V: TRBV29-1; DNA: TGCAGCGTTGGGACTAGCGGGTTGGAGACCCAGTACTTC; CDR3: CSVGTSGLETQYF
D: TRBD1; J: TRBJ1-5; size: few; V: TRBV28; DNA: TGTGCCGGAAGGAAAACAGGGGTGGGGAATCAGCCCCAGCATTTT; CDR3: CAGRKTGVGNQPQHF
D: .; J: TRBJ2-1; size: many; V: TRBV27; DNA: TGTGCCAGCAGTACCTTCAATGAGCAGTTCTTC; CDR3: CASSTFNEQFF
D: TRBD1; J: TRBJ2-1; size: many; V: TRBV7-9; DNA: TGTGCCAGCAGCCCCGGACAGGTCAGCTCCTACAATGAGCAGTTCTTC; CDR3: CASSPGQVSSYNEQFF
D: .; J: TRBJ2-7; size: many; V: TRBV5-6; DNA: TGTGCCAGCAGCTACCCAAGGGAGCAGTACTTC; CDR3: CASSYPREQYF
D: .; J: TRBJ1-1; size: few; V: TRBV20-1; DNA: TGCAGTGCTAGAGATGGGGACAATGTGAACACTGAAGCTTTCTTT; CDR3: CSARDGDNVNTEAFF
D: TRBD2; J: TRBJ2-1; size: many; V: TRBV7-3; DNA: TGTGCCAGCAGTTCGACCGGGAGGAATGAGCAGTTCTTC; CDR3: CASSSTGRNEQFF
D: TRBD2; J: TRBJ2-1; size: many; V: TRBV5-1; DNA: TGCGCCAGCAGCACCGGGACTAGCGTTTTCTACAATGAGCAGTTCTTC; CDR3: CASSTGTSVFYNEQFF
D: .; J: TRBJ2-5; size: many; V: TRBV11-2; DNA: TGTGCCAGCAGCTTAGATCGAATTGTGGAGACCCAGTACTTC; CDR3: CASSLDRIVETQYF
D: TRBD1; J: TRBJ2-2; size: many; V: TRBV9; DNA: TGTGCCAGCAGCGTAGGGGGACAGGGTTGGACCGGGGAGCTGTTTTTT; CDR3: CASSVGGQGWTGELFF
D: .; J: TRBJ2-2; size: many; V: TRBV5-1; DNA: TGCGCCAGCAGCTCGGGACCCAGGGGCACCGGGGAGCTGTTTTTT; CDR3: CASSSGPRGTGELFF
D: .; J: TRBJ2-2; size: .; V: TRBV5-5; DNA: TGTGCCAGCAGCTTGGTTCCAGTTGACACCGGGGAGCTGTTTTTT; CDR3: CASSLVPVDTGELFF
D: .; J: TRBJ2-1; size: many; V: TRBV3-1; DNA: TGTGCCAGCAGCACAGGTCGGGATGAGCAGTTCTTC; CDR3: CASSTGRDEQFF
D: .; J: TRBJ2-7; size: few; V: TRBV5-1; DNA: TGCGCCAGCAGCTTGGCCGCCGTCAACCCCTACGAGCAGTACTTC; CDR3: CASSLAAVNPYEQYF
D: TRBD2; J: TRBJ2-3; size: many; V: TRBV5-1; DNA: TGCGCCAGCAGCCGACTAGCGGAATGGGGGGATACGCAGTATTTT; CDR3: CASSRLAEWGDTQYF